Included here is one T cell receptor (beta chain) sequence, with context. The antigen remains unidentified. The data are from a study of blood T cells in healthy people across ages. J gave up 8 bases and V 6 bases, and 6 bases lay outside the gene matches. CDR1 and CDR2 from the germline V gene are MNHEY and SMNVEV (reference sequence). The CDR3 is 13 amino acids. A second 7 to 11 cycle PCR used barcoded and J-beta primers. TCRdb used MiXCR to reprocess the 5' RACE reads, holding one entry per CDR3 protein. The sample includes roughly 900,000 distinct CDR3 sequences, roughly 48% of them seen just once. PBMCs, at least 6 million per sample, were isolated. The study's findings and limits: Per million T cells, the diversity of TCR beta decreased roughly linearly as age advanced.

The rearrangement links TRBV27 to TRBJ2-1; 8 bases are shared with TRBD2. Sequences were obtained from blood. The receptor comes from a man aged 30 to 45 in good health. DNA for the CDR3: TGTGCCAGCAGGGCGGGGGGATCCCATGAGCAGTTCTTC. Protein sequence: CASRAGGSHEQFF.